The 26 T cell receptor beta chains listed next were all sequenced from one sample in a study of blood T cell repertoires in COVID-19. The data were produced by immunoSEQ multiplex PCR, yet TCRdb's version contains in-frame clones alone and is incomplete. The profile covers 380,000 or so clones, with roughly 90% appearing a single time and more than 2% taken by the ten largest. Sequences were obtained from PBMCs or T cells enriched from blood (not recorded which). The receptors stem from a woman in her thirties or forties with acute COVID-19.

V and J are TRBV12-3 or TRBV12-4 and TRBJ1-5, with D possibly matching TRBD1 (5 bases). The CDR3 spans 13 residues. V dropped 6 bases and J dropped 5 bases, with 11 bases sitting between them. CDR3 bases: TGTGCCAGCAGCGGGACTGAGTATCAGCCCCAGCATTTT. Translated: CASSGTEYQPQHF.

This clone has more than one count but fewer than ten. This rearrangement joins TRBV9 to TRBJ1-2; TRBD1 matches at 9 bases. Losses at the gene ends were 3 bases for V and 7 bases for J; bases not matched to a gene: 7. In germline, CDR1 is SGDLS, CDR2 YYNGEE. This CDR3 contains 14 residues. The CDR3 spells CASSAPGQGGGYTF. The CDR3 nucleotides read TGTGCCAGCAGCGCCCCGGGACAGGGAGGTGGCTACACCTTC.

This clone was detected once. The J gene is TRBJ2-1, the V gene TRBV19, with D perhaps matching TRBD2 (7 bases). V lost 2 bases to trimming and J lost 3 bases, with 14 bases between them. The CDR3 has 16 amino acids. Germline V CDR1 and CDR2: LNHDA, SQIVND (reference sequence). The CDR3 nucleotides are TGTGCCAGTAGTATATTCGGCGGGGGCTACTACAATGAGCAGTTCTTC. It codes for CASSIFGGGYYNEQFF.

The CDR3 DNA reads TGTGCCAGCAGTTTAGCGCTAAGAGAGACCCAGTACTTC. Its protein is CASSLALRETQYF. V usage is TRBV12-3 or TRBV12-4 and J usage is TRBJ2-5; no firm D call. The V end was cut by 0 bases, the J end by 4 bases, with 6 bases between. The CDR3 sequence is 13 residues long.

The rearrangement links TRBV5-1 to TRBJ2-2; a possible D gene is TRBD2 (5 bases). Germline lookup yields CDR1 SGHRS and CDR2 YFSETQ. V lost 0 bases to trimming and J lost 5 bases, with 5 bases between them. CDR3 length: 13 amino acids. CDR3 nucleotide sequence: TGCGCCAGCAGCTTGGGGGAGACCGGGGAGCTGTTTTTT. Its translation is CASSLGETGELFF.

In this sample, this clone turned up once. The chain uses TRBV29-1 and TRBJ2-7; a possible D gene is TRBD2 (6 bases). This CDR3 has 12 amino acids. The ends were cut back, 3 bases at V and 6 bases at J, with 12 bases in the middle. CDR1 is SQVTM, CDR2 ANQGSEA, per germline. The chain's CDR3 is CSVDRDSGEQYF. Here the CDR3 DNA reads TGCAGCGTTGACAGGGACTCTGGCGAGCAGTACTTC.

The V and J genes are TRBV5-1 and TRBJ2-3, with TRBD2 matching over 10 bases. CDR1 is SGHRS, CDR2 YFSETQ, per germline. V gave up 1 base and J gave up 4 bases; unmatched junction bases: 9. This CDR3 has 17 amino acids. CDR3 amino acids: CASSLSASGSDADTQYF. For the CDR3, the DNA is TGCGCCAGCAGCTTGAGTGCTAGCGGGAGCGACGCAGATACGCAGTATTTT.

The chain combines TRBV27 with TRBJ1-4, with 9 nucleotides matching TRBD1. V shed 6 bases and J 3 bases; nucleotides not matched to a gene: 17. This CDR3 has 19 residues. Germline CDR1 is MNHEY and CDR2 is SMNVEV (reference sequence). CDR3 nucleotides: TGTGCCAGCAGACCTCGGGGGGGTACAGGGGGCATCGCTAATGAAAAACTGTTTTTT. As protein: CASRPRGGTGGIANEKLFF. Full variable domain (outside the CDR3, taken from reference TRBV27 and TRBJ1-4): EAQVTQNPRYLITVTGKKLTVTCSQNMNHEYMSWYRQDPGLGLRQIYYSMNVEVTDKGDVPEGYKVSRKEKRNFPLILESPSPNQTSLYFCASRPRGGTGGIANEKLFFGSGTQLSVL.

This chain connects TRBV14 to TRBJ2-7; TRBD1 might be the D (6 bases). This CDR3 has 13 amino acids. Trimming shortened V by 5 bases and J by 5 bases, and 13 bases separated the two germline ends. Germline V lookup: CDR1 SGHDN, CDR2 FVKESK. Here the CDR3 reads CASSTGQLNEQYF. CDR3 DNA: TGTGCCAGCAGCACCGGACAGCTTAACGAGCAGTACTTC.

CDR3 in amino acids: CASGLGPDRGRETQYF. The DNA for the CDR3 is TGTGCTAGTGGTTTGGGTCCTGACAGGGGTCGAGAGACCCAGTACTTC. V usage is TRBV12-5 and J usage is TRBJ2-5; TRBD1 matches at 8 bases. Unmatched junction bases numbered 8, after V lost 1 base and J lost 4 bases. In germline, CDR1 is LGHNT, CDR2 FRNRAP. The CDR3 runs to 16 residues.

Only one count was recorded for this clone. Other DNA variants within this sample encode the same CDR3. The chain combines TRBV6-5 with TRBJ2-5; no clear D gene. Per the germline V gene, CDR1 is MNHEY and CDR2 is SVGAGI. This CDR3 has 11 residues. The V and J ends lost 5 bases and 5 bases respectively, with 6 bases between them. The CDR3 nucleotides are TGTGCCAGCAGTACCGAGGAGACCCAGTACTTC. Its protein product is CASSTEETQYF.

V usage is TRBV29-1 and J usage is TRBJ2-7; 10 bases are shared with TRBD2. Germline V lookup: CDR1 SQVTM, CDR2 ANQGSEA. The CDR3 length is 14 residues. The V segment lost 4 bases and the J segment 4 bases; nucleotides outside the gene matches: 7. The CDR3, as DNA: TGCAGCGTTGGTGGTTTAGCGGGGGGTTACGAGCAGTACTTC. It encodes CSVGGLAGGYEQYF.

The J gene is TRBJ2-7, the V gene TRBV6-5; D possibly corresponds to TRBD1 (6 bases). V dropped 5 bases and J dropped 6 bases, with 14 bases sitting between them. Germline CDR1 MNHEY, CDR2 SVGAGI. This CDR3 comprises 13 residues. The DNA for the CDR3 is TGTGCCAGCAGTATGGCAGGGGATGGCGAGCAGTACTTC. This gives the protein CASSMAGDGEQYF.

The chain joins TRBV13 to TRBJ2-5, with D unresolved. Per germline, CDR1 PRHDT and CDR2 FYEKMQ (reference sequence). Deletions cut 3 bases from V and 5 bases from J, with 4 bases between. The CDR3 has 11 amino acids. CDR3: CASSFGETQYF. DNA for the CDR3: TGTGCCAGCAGCTTCGGGGAGACCCAGTACTTC.

The genes are TRBV5-4 and TRBJ2-7, with 10 bases identical to TRBD1. Unmatched junction bases numbered 4, after V lost 5 bases and J lost 5 bases. Looked up from germline, CDR1 is SGHNT and CDR2 is YYREEE (reference sequence). The CDR3 is made up of 13 amino acids. The CDR3: CASSGDRGHEQYF. CDR3 DNA sequence: TGTGCCAGCAGTGGGGACAGGGGTCACGAGCAGTACTTC.

The chain has TRBV27 and TRBJ2-7; TRBD1 agrees at 8 bases. CDR1 MNHEY and CDR2 SMNVEV come from the germline V gene (reference sequence). The V segment lost 2 bases and the J segment 2 bases; nucleotides outside the gene matches: 2. This CDR3 is 14 amino acids long. The CDR3 region is CASSLGTGAYEQYF. DNA for the CDR3: TGTGCCAGCAGTTTAGGGACAGGCGCCTACGAGCAGTACTTC.

The rearrangement joins TRBV6-1 to TRBJ2-7; TRBD1 aligns across 8 bases. After removal of 6 bases from V and 3 bases from J, the junction contained 13 bases not matched to a gene. The length of the CDR3 is 16 residues. Germline V lookup: CDR1 MNHNS, CDR2 SASEGT. The chain's CDR3 is CASRETKGQGLYEQYF. The CDR3, as DNA: TGTGCCAGCAGGGAAACTAAAGGACAGGGCCTCTACGAGCAGTACTTC.

J is TRBJ2-3 and V is TRBV19; 7 bases fit TRBD2. This CDR3 is built from 16 residues. Germline CDR1 reads LNHDA; CDR2 reads SQIVND (reference sequence). With V trimmed by 5 bases and J by 2 bases, 10 bases remained unmatched. CDR3 residues: CASSPSPSGTTDTQYF. CDR3 nucleotides: TGTGCCAGTAGTCCATCGCCTAGCGGAACCACAGATACGCAGTATTTT.

This clone came up once. The V gene is TRBV13, the J gene TRBJ2-1; the match to TRBD1 covers 8 bases. This CDR3 is 16 amino acids long. Germline lookup yields CDR1 PRHDT and CDR2 FYEKMQ (reference sequence). V lost 5 bases to trimming and J lost 0 bases; unmatched junction nucleotides: 6. For the CDR3, the DNA is TGTGCCAGCAGCGGTAAGGGACAGGTCTCCTACAATGAGCAGTTCTTC. Protein: CASSGKGQVSYNEQFF.

This sequence joins TRBV6-1 and TRBJ1-4, with TRBD1 matching 8 bases. The CDR3 extends over 17 amino acids. Trimming removed 1 base from V and 5 bases from J; junction bases left unmatched: 9. Germline V gene lookup returns CDR1 MNHNS and CDR2 SASEGT. The chain's CDR3 is CASSEVRGRYRNEKLFF. In nucleotides, the CDR3 is TGTGCCAGCAGTGAAGTCAGGGGGCGATACCGAAATGAAAAACTGTTTTTT.

The V call is TRBV29-1, the J call TRBJ1-1; no clear D. Germline lookup yields CDR1 SQVTM and CDR2 ANQGSEA. The V end lost 3 bases, the J end lost 5 bases, and 7 bases lay between the germline ends. This CDR3 has 11 residues. The CDR3 DNA reads as TGCAGCGTTGAGTCCGGGACTGAAGCTTTCTTT. Encoded protein: CSVESGTEAFF.

This rearrangement joins TRBV5-4 to TRBJ2-7; 12 bases line up with TRBD2. J gave up 0 bases and V 2 bases, and 3 bases lay outside the gene matches. The length of the CDR3 is 16 residues. Germline V gives CDR1 SGHNT, CDR2 YYREEE (reference sequence). As DNA, the CDR3 is TGTGCCAGCAGCTTTCTAGCGGGGGGGGCCTCCTACGAGCAGTACTTC. This gives the protein CASSFLAGGASYEQYF.

The rearrangement uses TRBV3-1 (or the pseudogene TRBV3-2) and TRBJ2-5; TRBD2 matches 8 bases. The germline V gene has CDR1 LGHDT and CDR2 YNNKEL (reference sequence). The CDR3 contains 16 residues. The J segment lost 1 base and the V segment lost 4 bases, leaving 8 bases of the junction unmatched. The CDR3 is CASSLSSGGGQETQYF. The CDR3 bases are TGTGCCAGCAGCCTCAGCTCCGGGGGGGGCCAAGAGACCCAGTACTTC.

The rearrangement joins TRBV10-3 to TRBJ2-7; TRBD1 matches 10 bases. The CDR3 sequence is 14 residues long. Germline loops: CDR1 ENHRY, CDR2 SYGVKD. J gave up 5 bases and V 7 bases, and 8 bases lay outside the gene matches. For the CDR3, the DNA is TGTGCCATCAATCAGGACAGGGGGTTCGACGAGCAGTACTTC. It yields the protein CAINQDRGFDEQYF.

The chain employs TRBV15 and TRBJ1-4, with 7 bases lining up with TRBD1. CDR3 length: 18 amino acids. Germline CDR1 reads LNHNV; CDR2 reads YYDKDF (reference sequence). The V gene end was trimmed by 1 base and the J gene end by 8 bases; junction bases not matched to a gene: 16. This chain's CDR3 is CATSRAPGGPSFWEKLFF. CDR3 in DNA: TGTGCCACCAGCAGAGCACCAGGGGGACCTTCATTTTGGGAAAAACTGTTTTTT.

The rearrangement links TRBV3-1 (or the pseudogene TRBV3-2) to TRBJ1-4, with TRBD1 identical over 7 bases. The germline CDR1 and CDR2 sequences are LGHDT and YNNKEL (reference sequence). The trim removed 3 bases at V and 6 bases at J, leaving 4 bases unmatched. There are 14 residues in the CDR3. The CDR3 bases are TGTGCCAGCAGCCAGGGACAGTGGGATGAAAAACTGTTTTTT. Encoded protein: CASSQGQWDEKLFF.